This T cell receptor (beta chain) was recovered during a study of tumor and adjacent non-tumor tissue in lung cancer. Three rounds of nested PCR, following a modified ARM-PCR protocol, produced the TCRbeta library. Each CDR3 protein gets one entry after TCRdb re-called the multiplex PCR reads with MiXCR. The profile shows 70,000 to 90,000 distinct CDR3 sequences, over 75% of them singletons. From germline, CDR1 is MGHRA and CDR2 YSYEKL. CDR3 length: 15 amino acids. Overall study findings and caveats: Significantly higher TCR diversity was found in tumor than normal lung. Tumor repertoires had a smaller top 100 clone share than normal lung.

No cell sorting was done before RNA was extracted from the tissue. Chemotherapy-naive patients with new lung cancer underwent thoracic surgery in China, August–November 2014. A word on this clonotype: As yet, its antigen is unknown.

Sequencing was carried out using lung tumor tissue. This clonotype was obtained from a woman aged 45-65 years with non-small cell lung cancer. The chain couples TRBV4-1 to TRBJ2-1, with TRBD2 matching over 8 bases. CDR3 coding DNA: TGCGCTGGCAACCAACCCACTAGCGGAGGGGCTGAGCAGTTCTTC. Translation: CAGNQPTSGGAEQFF.